These 2 T cell receptor beta chains came from one sample sequenced in a study of regulatory T cells in long-lasting Graves disease. Construction of the TCR beta libraries employed iRepertoire HTBI primers in conjunction with Arm-PCR of CDR3 regions. A single record per CDR3 protein comes from TCRdb applying MiXCR to the multiplex PCR reads. Here the sample spans roughly 400,000 distinct CDR3 sequences, less than 25% being singletons. This sample's time point: persistent/refractory GD, antithyroid drugs over 5 years with positive TRAb. The TCR library was prepared using RNA isolated from PBMCs. The specimen was peripheral blood mononuclear cells (PBMCs), collected when the disease was refractory, from a patient treated with antithyroid drugs. Receptor source: a female donor with Graves disease.

In this sample, this clonotype turned up many times. The chain uses TRBV7-6 and TRBJ2-7; D is uncertain. The CDR3 consists of 14 residues. The germline gives CDR1 SGHVS, CDR2 FNYEAQ. V lost 1 base and J lost 1, with 8 bases in between. Here the CDR3 DNA reads TGTGCCAGCAGCTTAGGGACCGATTCCTACGAGCAGTACTTC. Amino acid sequence: CASSLGTDSYEQYF.

V and J are TRBV6-6 and TRBJ2-7; D remains unclear. There are 15 residues in the CDR3. Germline V gene data show CDR1 as MNHNY and CDR2 as SVGAGI (reference sequence). V was clipped by 0 bases and J by 4 bases, with 13 bases between them. The CDR3 DNA reads TGTGCCAGCAGTTACTCGATTCTCGGGCCGTACGAGCAGTACTTC. It translates to CASSYSILGPYEQYF.